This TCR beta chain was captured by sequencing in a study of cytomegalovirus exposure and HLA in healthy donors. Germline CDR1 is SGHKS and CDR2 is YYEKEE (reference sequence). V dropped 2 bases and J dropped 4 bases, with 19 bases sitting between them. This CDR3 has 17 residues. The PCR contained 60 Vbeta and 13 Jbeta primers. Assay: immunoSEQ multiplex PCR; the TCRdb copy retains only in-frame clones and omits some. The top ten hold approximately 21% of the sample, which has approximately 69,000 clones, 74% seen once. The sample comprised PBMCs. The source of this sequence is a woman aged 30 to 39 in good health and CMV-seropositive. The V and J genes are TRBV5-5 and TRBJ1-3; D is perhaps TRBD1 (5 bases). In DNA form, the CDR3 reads TGTGCCAGCAGCTTTGCTGCCACAGGTTTCGCCGGAAACACCATATATTTT. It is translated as CASSFAATGFAGNTIYF.